The 25 T cell receptor beta chains reported below all come from one sample, sequenced in a study of blood T cell repertoires in COVID-19. Profiling relied on immunoSEQ multiplex PCR, and the TCRdb table lists in-frame clones only, not all of them. The sample shows roughly 130,000 clones, 84% of them seen only once. What was sequenced was peripheral blood. These TCRs come from a woman aged 55-69 years with acute or convalescent COVID-19.

The V call is TRBV27, the J call TRBJ2-7, with a possible D match to TRBD2 (6 bases). Germline CDR1 reads MNHEY; CDR2 reads SMNVEV (reference sequence). CDR3 length: 12 residues. Trimming took off 11 bases at V and 6 bases at J, with 17 bases between the two ends. The CDR3 DNA reads as TGTGCCGGCAACGGGGGTCAGGGCGAGCAGTACTTC. Protein: CAGNGGQGEQYF.

The gene calls are TRBV19 and TRBJ1-2, with a possible D match to TRBD1 (6 bases). This CDR3 comprises 13 residues. Germline V gene sequence: CDR1 LNHDA, CDR2 SQIVND (reference sequence). With 7 bases removed from V and 5 bases from J, the gap between germline ends came to 14 bases. The CDR3 DNA is TGTGCCAGTACCTTGGGGGCAGGATATGGCTACACCTTC. This translates into CASTLGAGYGYTF. The full variable domain, completed using reference TRBV19 and TRBJ1-2, is DGGITQSPKYLFRKEGQNVTLSCEQNLNHDAMYWYRQDPGQGLRLIYYSQIVNDFQKGDIAEGYSVSREKKESFPLTVTSAQKNPTAFYLCASTLGAGYGYTFGSGTRLTVV.

The chain combines TRBV24-1 with TRBJ1-2, with D perhaps TRBD1 (6 bases). With 4 bases removed from V and 4 bases from J, the gap between germline ends came to 12 bases. CDR3 length equals 14 residues. CDR1 is KGHDR, CDR2 SFDVKD, per germline. The CDR3 coding sequence is TGTGCCACCAGTGACCTTGACAGGAGCTATGGCTACACCTTC. Its translation is CATSDLDRSYGYTF.

In DNA, the CDR3 is TGCAGCGTTGAACGGACAGGAAGGGATGAGCAGTACTTC. This encodes CSVERTGRDEQYF. The genes are TRBV29-1 and TRBJ2-7; 7 bases align to TRBD1. Germline V lookup: CDR1 SQVTM, CDR2 ANQGSEA. The CDR3 length is 13 residues. V was pared by 2 bases and J by 7 bases, with 8 bases of the junction left unmatched.

The V gene is TRBV27, the J gene TRBJ1-1; 9 bases line up with TRBD1. The CDR3 is made up of 16 amino acids. V was pared by 5 bases and J by 5 bases, with 12 bases of the junction left unmatched. The germline CDR1 and CDR2 sequences are MNHEY and SMNVEV (reference sequence). This CDR3 is CASSGTGQGSWTEAFF. The CDR3 DNA sequence: TGTGCCAGCAGTGGGACGGGACAGGGCAGTTGGACTGAAGCTTTCTTT.

The chain carries TRBV21-1 and TRBJ2-1; the table calls TRBD2, which could not be checked here. TRBV21-1 is noted as a pseudogene. The CDR3 contains 15 residues. CDR3 in DNA: TGTGCCAGCAGCAAAGCCCAGCGGGGGGGAGATGAGCAGTTCTTC. Translating it yields CASSKAQRGGDEQFF.

This clone was seen more than once but under ten times. The rearrangement links TRBV5-6 to TRBJ2-5; D remains ambiguous. The CDR3 extends over 13 amino acids. Germline V lookup: CDR1 SGHDT, CDR2 YYEEEE. V was shortened by 0 bases and J by 5 bases, with 8 bases between the two germline ends. The CDR3 protein is CASSLGFRETQYF. CDR3 DNA sequence: TGTGCCAGCAGCTTGGGGTTTCGGGAGACCCAGTACTTC.

CDR3 nucleotide sequence: TGTGCCAGCAGCCAAGTACCTAGCAACACCGGGGAGCTGTTTTTT. Amino acid sequence: CASSQVPSNTGELFF. The chain couples TRBV3-1 (or the pseudogene TRBV3-2) to TRBJ2-2; possibly TRBD2 for D (5 bases). Germline V gene sequence: CDR1 LGHDT, CDR2 YNNKEL (reference sequence). The CDR3 loop spans 15 amino acids. Trimming cost V 1 base and J 2 bases, with 8 bases left between them.

The rearrangement uses TRBV5-6 and TRBJ2-1, with no clear D. CDR3 size: 12 residues. V was trimmed by 3 bases and J by 8 bases, leaving 9 bases between them. CDR1 is SGHDT, CDR2 YYEEEE, per germline. The CDR3: CASSWRRDEQFF. CDR3 nucleotides: TGTGCCAGCAGCTGGCGCCGGGATGAGCAGTTCTTC.

Concerning this clone itself: No DNA is shown, since the ends of the CDR3 on it are uncertain; the CDR3 is the one TCRdb lists. The CDR3 sequence: CASSFGTGIHF. This rearrangement joins TRBV12-3 or TRBV12-4 to TRBJ1-4. Inclusive of both ends, the CDR3 amounts to 11 amino acids.

This clone was found once. The chain couples TRBV5-1 to TRBJ2-1; TRBD2 matches 11 bases. CDR3 length: 16 amino acids. Germline assignment: CDR1 SGHRS and CDR2 YFSETQ. J lost 6 bases, V lost 2 bases, and 7 bases had no gene match. Here the CDR3 reads CASSLTSGGQLNEQFF. In DNA form, the CDR3 reads TGCGCCAGCAGCTTAACTAGCGGGGGCCAACTCAATGAGCAGTTCTTC.

V gene TRBV19 combines with J gene TRBJ1-5; TRBD1 aligns across 10 bases. The V and J ends lost 9 bases and 3 bases, in that order; junction bases with no gene match: 17. CDR1 is LNHDA and CDR2 is SQIVND in the germline V gene (reference sequence). This CDR3 spans 18 amino acids. The DNA for the CDR3 is TGTGCCAGCTCCGCCGGGACAGGGGCTTGGACGAACAATCAGCCCCAGCATTTT. This sequence encodes CASSAGTGAWTNNQPQHF.

The rearrangement joins TRBV18 to TRBJ1-2, with 8 bases aligning to TRBD1. CDR3 size: 14 residues. J gave up 8 bases and V 3 bases, and 8 bases lay outside the gene matches. Germline V gene data show CDR1 as KGHSH and CDR2 as LQKENI. Here the CDR3 DNA reads TGTGCCAGCTCACCTCGAACTGCAGGGGGCGGCTACACCTTC. Its translation: CASSPRTAGGGYTF.

A few counts support this clone. This sequence joins TRBV7-2 and TRBJ2-3; D gene uncertain. The germline V and J ends were trimmed by 2 bases and 2 bases, with 8 bases remaining between them. Per the germline V gene, CDR1 is SGHTA and CDR2 is FQGNSA. The CDR3 totals 14 residues. In DNA form, the CDR3 reads TGTGCCAGCAGCTTACTCGGTTCCACAGATACGCAGTATTTT. Translating it yields CASSLLGSTDTQYF. Combining the CDR3 with reference TRBV7-2 and TRBJ2-3 gives the whole variable domain GAGVSQSPSNKVTEKGKDVELRCDPISGHTALYWYRQSLGQGLEFLIYFQGNSAPDKSGLPSDRFSAERTGGSVSTLTIQRTQQEDSAVYLCASSLLGSTDTQYFGPGTRLTVL.

The V gene is TRBV5-4, the J gene TRBJ1-2; D is perhaps TRBD1 (5 bases). V lost 4 bases to trimming and J lost 4 bases, with 17 bases between them. Germline V gene data show CDR1 as SGHNT and CDR2 as YYREEE (reference sequence). This CDR3 comprises 15 residues. The CDR3 bases are TGTGCCAGCAGCCCTCGGGCGGGGGGTATCTATGGCTACACCTTC. Protein product: CASSPRAGGIYGYTF.

This chain links TRBV3-1 (or the pseudogene TRBV3-2) with TRBJ1-6; no clear D. The CDR3 loop spans 16 amino acids. Per germline, CDR1 LGHDT and CDR2 YNNKEL (reference sequence). V was clipped by 5 bases and J by 8 bases, with 19 bases between them. The CDR3 here is CASSSRTSARDSPLHF. The CDR3 bases are TGTGCCAGCAGCTCCCGTACTTCCGCTCGGGATTCACCCCTCCACTTT.

This rearrangement joins TRBV6-6 to TRBJ1-1; D might be TRBD1 (6 bases). Germline loops: CDR1 MNHNY, CDR2 SVGAGI (reference sequence). This CDR3 has 14 residues. V dropped 4 bases and J dropped 0 bases, with 9 bases sitting between them. The CDR3 region is CASSLTGMNTEAFF. The CDR3 DNA reads as TGTGCCAGCAGTTTAACAGGGATGAACACTGAAGCTTTCTTT.

V is TRBV5-1 and J is TRBJ2-1, with D possibly TRBD2 on 7 matching bases. The CDR3 is 14 residues long. Trimming cost V 2 bases and J 2 bases, with 8 bases left between them. In germline, CDR1 is SGHRS, CDR2 YFSETQ. The CDR3, as DNA: TGCGCCAGCAGCTTAGGGGGGGCCTACAATGAGCAGTTCTTC. Its protein is CASSLGGAYNEQFF.

This chain uses TRBV5-8 with TRBJ1-2; D might be TRBD1 (5 bases). The CDR3 spans 10 residues. Germline lookup yields CDR1 SGHTS and CDR2 YDEGEE. Trimming left V 10 bases short and J 5 bases short, with 9 bases between. Here the CDR3 reads CASQGYGYTF. In nucleotides, the CDR3 is TGTGCCTCCCAGGGTTATGGCTACACCTTC.

The chain is built from TRBV30 and TRBJ2-3, with D maybe TRBD2 (7 bases). The CDR3 length is 15 residues. The germline CDR1 and CDR2 sequences are GTSNPN and SVGIG (reference sequence). The ends were cut back, 2 bases at V and 3 bases at J, with 15 bases in the middle. CDR3 in amino acids: CAWSPLGGGTDTQYF. The CDR3, as DNA: TGTGCCTGGAGTCCCCTAGGGGGGGGGACAGATACGCAGTATTTT.

The DNA for the CDR3 is TGTGCCACCAGTGATGGTCCAGAAAAGACCCAGTACTTC. Translation: CATSDGPEKTQYF. This chain joins TRBV24-1 and TRBJ2-5; no clear D gene. Germline V gene lookup returns CDR1 KGHDR and CDR2 SFDVKD. The CDR3 consists of 13 residues. Trimming shortened V by 3 bases and J by 6 bases, and 10 bases separated the two germline ends.

The genes are TRBV3-1 (or the pseudogene TRBV3-2) and TRBJ1-2; 7 bases fit TRBD1. Per the germline V gene, CDR1 is LGHDT and CDR2 is YNNKEL (reference sequence). With V trimmed by 4 bases and J by 3 bases, 2 bases remained unmatched. This CDR3 region has 13 residues. The CDR3: CASSPGTDYGYTF. CDR3 bases: TGTGCCAGCAGCCCCGGGACAGACTATGGCTACACCTTC.

V and J are TRBV7-3 and TRBJ1-2; 7 bases map to TRBD1. Germline CDR1 reads SGHTA; CDR2 reads FQGTGA. This CDR3 region has 14 residues. Trimming at V came to 4 bases and at J to 9 bases, leaving 11 bases not matched to a gene. CDR3 residues: CASSSGQDFKRYTF. CDR3 in DNA: TGTGCCAGCAGCTCCGGACAGGACTTCAAGCGCTACACCTTC.

J is TRBJ1-5 and V is TRBV21-1; the table's D call of TRBD1 was not tested on the DNA. TRBV21-1 is listed as a pseudogene. The CDR3 has 19 amino acids. Written as DNA, the CDR3 is TGTGCCAGCACCCCCCCCAGGTCCAGGGGGCCGACGAGCAATCAGCCCCAGCATTTT. Translating gives CASTPPRSRGPTSNQPQHF.

This chain links TRBV6-5 with TRBJ1-1, with D uncertain. CDR3 length: 14 amino acids. With 2 bases removed from V and 8 bases from J, the gap between germline ends came to 15 bases. Germline V CDR1 and CDR2: MNHEY, SVGAGI. The CDR3 reads CASSYLSRNDEAFF. The CDR3 DNA sequence: TGTGCCAGCAGTTACCTTTCCAGGAACGACGAAGCTTTCTTT.